This T cell receptor (beta chain) was captured by sequencing in a study of breast tumors, draining lymph nodes, adjacent tissues. Study results and caveats: Tumor repertoires ranked between lymph nodes and nontumor tissue in diversity, with V and J gene preferences. Tumor T cell lymph node origin was a supported hypothesis, not proven.

CDR3 size: 14 residues. The trim removed 5 bases at V and 7 bases at J, leaving 8 bases unmatched. Per germline, CDR1 MDHEN and CDR2 SYDVKM. Axillary draining lymph nodes of breast cancer patients supplied the node samples. A single record per CDR3 protein comes from TCRdb applying MiXCR to the multiplex PCR reads. The profile shows 85,000 to 130,000 distinct CDR3 sequences, around 30% of them singletons. In its sample, this clonotype was seen many times. Antigen unknown. The source material was axillary lymph node tissue. The rearrangement uses TRBV28 and TRBJ2-1; 7 bases agree with TRBD1. The sequence came from a female donor with breast cancer. Some clones in this sample may be carry-over from other donors' samples. The CDR3 coding sequence is TGTGCCAGCAGTACCCAGACAGGGCGGAATGAGCAGTTCTTC. Translation gives CASSTQTGRNEQFF. Using reference TRBV28 and TRBJ2-1 for the parts outside the CDR3, the full variable domain is DVKVTQSSRYLVKRTGEKVFLECVQDMDHENMFWYRQDPGLGLRLIYFSYDVKMKEKGDIPEGYSVSREKKERFSLILESASTNQTSMYLCASSTQTGRNEQFFGPGTRLTVL.